This passage covers 21 T cell receptor beta chains from one sample sequenced in a study of shared clonotypes between healthy human individuals. Only in-frame clones appear in the TCRdb table, and some are missing; sequencing was by immunoSEQ multiplex PCR. The repertoire includes about 770,000 clones, 72% of them detected once, and more than 1.5% sits in the top ten. Sequenced material: memory CD4+ T cells sorted from blood. Specified subset: CD45RA-negative fraction. Every receptor here comes from a woman aged 30 to 39 in good health.

The chain couples TRBV6-1 to TRBJ2-5; D is unclear. Trimming left V 4 bases short and J 2 bases short, with 8 bases between. The germline CDR1 and CDR2 sequences are MNHNS and SASEGT. The CDR3 runs to 13 residues. In DNA form, the CDR3 reads TGTGCCAGCAGTGCACGAGGTCAAGAGACCCAGTACTTC. This gives the protein CASSARGQETQYF.

This clone was detected a few times. The chain recombines TRBV28 with TRBJ2-7, with 7 nucleotides matching TRBD2. Trimming at V came to 4 bases and at J to 3 bases, leaving 6 bases not matched to a gene. The CDR3 has 14 residues. Germline loops: CDR1 MDHEN, CDR2 SYDVKM. The CDR3 loop is CASSWASGFYEQYF. DNA for the CDR3: TGTGCCAGCAGTTGGGCTAGCGGATTCTACGAGCAGTACTTC.

The chain recombines TRBV6-5 with TRBJ2-5; no firm D call. The CDR3 totals 15 residues. V was clipped by 6 bases and J by 1 base, with 15 bases between them. CDR1 is MNHEY, CDR2 SVGAGI, per germline. The CDR3 DNA is TGTGCCAGCAGGCAGGTTCTCGGCGTCCAAGAGACCCAGTACTTC. Residues: CASRQVLGVQETQYF.

The chain links TRBV7-8 to TRBJ2-1; TRBD1 might be the D (6 bases). The CDR3 is 13 amino acids. V lost 6 bases and J 4 bases, leaving 10 bases between the germline ends. Looked up from germline, CDR1 is SGHVS and CDR2 is FQNEAQ. CDR3 in DNA: TGTGCCAGCAGTCCCGGACAGTACAATGAGCAGTTCTTC. This codes for CASSPGQYNEQFF. The entire variable domain, with the rest obtained from reference TRBV7-8 and TRBJ2-1, is as follows: GAGVSQSPRYKVAKRGQDVALRCDPISGHVSLFWYQQALGQGPEFLTYFQNEAQLDKSGLPSDRFFAERPEGSVSTLKIQRTQQEDSAVYLCASSPGQYNEQFFGPGTRLTVL.

The chain carries TRBV29-1 and TRBJ2-3; the D gene is possibly TRBD2 (6 bases). V gave up 7 bases and J gave up 6 bases, with 17 bases separating them. Germline CDR1 is SQVTM and CDR2 is ANQGSEA. CDR3 length: 13 amino acids. As DNA, the CDR3 is TGCAGCGCTGATGGGGACTTAAGGGATACGCAGTATTTT. As protein: CSADGDLRDTQYF.

This clone showed up just a few times. This rearrangement joins TRBV11-2 to TRBJ2-1; TRBD2 aligns across 11 bases. With V trimmed by 5 bases and J by 7 bases, 19 bases remained unmatched. The CDR3 has 19 residues. Germline CDR1 reads SGHAT; CDR2 reads FQNNGV. The CDR3 loop is CASSHREQVAGGPANEQFF. CDR3 coding DNA: TGTGCCAGCAGCCACCGTGAACAAGTAGCGGGAGGGCCTGCGAATGAGCAGTTCTTC.

The rearrangement joins TRBV4-1 to TRBJ1-5; no clear D gene. The V end was cut by 0 bases, the J end by 5 bases, with 11 bases between. This CDR3 has 15 residues. In germline, CDR1 is MGHRA, CDR2 YSYEKL. The CDR3 loop reads CASSQDVWGDQPQHF. The DNA for the CDR3 is TGCGCCAGCAGCCAAGATGTTTGGGGAGATCAGCCCCAGCATTTT.

V gene TRBV27 combines with J gene TRBJ2-7; no clear D gene. This CDR3 region has 15 residues. Trimming took 4 bases from V and 6 from J, leaving 19 bases between them. CDR1 and CDR2 (germline): MNHEY, SMNVEV (reference sequence). Here the CDR3 reads CASSSAASAFGEQYF. In nucleotides, the CDR3 is TGTGCCAGCAGTTCGGCGGCTTCAGCCTTCGGCGAGCAGTACTTC.

About this clone: The same CDR3 is also encoded by other DNA sequences in this sample. The J gene is TRBJ2-1, the V gene TRBV6-5; 11 bases match TRBD2. Trimming removed 0 bases from V and 4 bases from J; junction bases left unmatched: 2. Germline CDR1 is MNHEY and CDR2 is SVGAGI. This CDR3 contains 16 residues. The CDR3 sequence: CASSYSGTSGYNEQFF. The CDR3 DNA reads as TGTGCCAGCAGTTACTCGGGGACTAGCGGATACAATGAGCAGTTCTTC.

The chain combines TRBV5-4 with TRBJ2-1; D gene ambiguous. The length of the CDR3 is 11 residues. The V gene lost 0 bases and the J gene lost 10 bases, with 5 bases spanning the gap. CDR1 and CDR2 (germline): SGHNT, YYREEE (reference sequence). In nucleotides, the CDR3 is TGTGCCAGCAGCTTGGTTAGCGAGCAGTTCTTC. This encodes CASSLVSEQFF.

The chain joins TRBV2 to TRBJ1-3; D possibly corresponds to TRBD1 (5 bases). With 6 bases removed from V and 2 bases from J, the gap between germline ends came to 11 bases. This CDR3 has 14 amino acids. From germline, CDR1 is SNHLY and CDR2 FYNNEI. The CDR3 region has the DNA TGTGCCAGCAGCCTAGGGGCCCCTGGAAACACCATATATTTT. Protein sequence: CASSLGAPGNTIYF.

The J gene is TRBJ2-5, the V gene TRBV2, with a possible D match to TRBD2 (5 bases). CDR3 length equals 14 residues. Deletions cut 4 bases from V and 7 bases from J, with 16 bases between. Germline V CDR1 and CDR2: SNHLY, FYNNEI. The CDR3 region has the DNA TGTGCCAGCAGTGGGTTTAGCGCCGTCCGGACCCAGTACTTC. As protein: CASSGFSAVRTQYF.

This chain connects TRBV6-6 to TRBJ1-2; TRBD1 aligns across 10 bases. Trimming removed 6 bases from V and 1 base from J; junction bases left unmatched: 2. CDR1 MNHNY and CDR2 SVGAGI come from the germline V gene (reference sequence). The CDR3 spans 14 residues. CDR3 amino acids: CASRGQGFNYGYTF. CDR3 nucleotide sequence: TGTGCCAGCAGGGGACAGGGGTTTAACTATGGCTACACCTTC.

The chain has TRBV27 and TRBJ2-7; unclear D gene. The CDR3 loop spans 12 amino acids. Between the trimmed V and J ends, which lost 3 bases and 6 bases, there was a span of 9 bases. Germline V gives CDR1 MNHEY, CDR2 SMNVEV (reference sequence). CDR3 loop: CASSFRGSEQYF. The CDR3 DNA reads TGTGCCAGCAGTTTCCGCGGTAGCGAGCAGTACTTC.

V usage is TRBV25-1 and J usage is TRBJ2-2; 7 nucleotides match TRBD2. Trimming took 6 bases from V and 5 from J; bases not matched to a gene: 6. Germline CDR1 reads MGHDK; CDR2 reads SYGVNS. The CDR3 is 14 amino acids. CDR3 DNA sequence: TGTGCCAGCAGAGGGACCGGGGGGACCGGGGAGCTGTTTTTT. Translating gives CASRGTGGTGELFF.

The chain couples TRBV5-4 to TRBJ2-5, with D possibly being TRBD1 (5 bases). Trimming took off 0 bases at V and 4 bases at J, with 10 bases between the two ends. CDR1 and CDR2 (germline): SGHNT, YYREEE (reference sequence). This CDR3 contains 14 residues. CDR3 in amino acids: CASSLVGAGETQYF. The CDR3 DNA sequence: TGTGCCAGCAGCTTGGTAGGGGCTGGAGAGACCCAGTACTTC.

As regards this clone: Other DNA sequences of this sample code for an identical CDR3. The chain has TRBV28 and TRBJ2-6; D is ambiguous. CDR1 is MDHEN, CDR2 SYDVKM, per germline. The CDR3 loop spans 16 amino acids. The V and J ends lost 5 bases and 0 bases respectively, with 11 bases between them. CDR3 DNA: TGTGCCAGCAGTCCGACACTCGGCTCTGGGGCCAACGTCCTGACTTTC. It is translated as CASSPTLGSGANVLTF.

The V and J genes are TRBV6-1 and TRBJ2-1; 11 positions agree with TRBD2. The V gene end was trimmed by 6 bases and the J gene end by 5 bases; junction bases not matched to a gene: 6. Germline V CDR1 and CDR2: MNHNS, SASEGT. This CDR3 has 15 amino acids. In DNA, the CDR3 is TGTGCCAGCAGAACCGGGACTAGCGGCCACAATGAGCAGTTCTTC. This translates into CASRTGTSGHNEQFF.

In this sample, this clone turned up many times. The chain joins TRBV5-1 to TRBJ2-3; 7 bases are a match to TRBD1. The CDR3 spans 14 residues. V lost 6 bases, J lost 3 bases, and 7 bases stayed unmatched. The V gene's germline CDR1 is SGHRS and CDR2 YFSETQ. CDR3 bases: TGCGCCAGCACCCTGACAGGGAAGACAGATACGCAGTATTTT. Its translation is CASTLTGKTDTQYF.

In its sample, this clone was seen a few times. The chain recombines TRBV6-4 with TRBJ2-3, with no clear D. The ends were cut back, 11 bases at V and 0 bases at J, with 9 bases in the middle. Per germline, CDR1 MRHNA and CDR2 SNTAGT. The CDR3 is 12 amino acids. The CDR3 DNA follows: TGTGCCTTTTGCTCAAGCACAGATACGCAGTATTTT. Translated, it gives CAFCSSTDTQYF.

This clone has only a few counts. The chain is built from TRBV5-1 and TRBJ2-2, with 12 bases aligning to TRBD2. From germline, CDR1 is SGHRS and CDR2 YFSETQ. V shed 5 bases, J shed 5 bases, and the junction held 4 bases outside the gene matches. This CDR3 has 15 amino acids. The CDR3 DNA reads TGCGCCAGCAGGGCCGGGACTAGCGGGACCGGGGAGCTGTTTTTT. Amino acid sequence: CASRAGTSGTGELFF. The full variable domain, rest sourced from reference TRBV5-1 and TRBJ2-2, is KAGVTQTPRYLIKTRGQQVTLSCSPISGHRSVSWYQQTPGQGLQFLFEYFSETQRNKGNFPGRFSGRQFSNSRSEMNVSTLELGDSALYLCASRAGTSGTGELFFGEGSRLTVL.